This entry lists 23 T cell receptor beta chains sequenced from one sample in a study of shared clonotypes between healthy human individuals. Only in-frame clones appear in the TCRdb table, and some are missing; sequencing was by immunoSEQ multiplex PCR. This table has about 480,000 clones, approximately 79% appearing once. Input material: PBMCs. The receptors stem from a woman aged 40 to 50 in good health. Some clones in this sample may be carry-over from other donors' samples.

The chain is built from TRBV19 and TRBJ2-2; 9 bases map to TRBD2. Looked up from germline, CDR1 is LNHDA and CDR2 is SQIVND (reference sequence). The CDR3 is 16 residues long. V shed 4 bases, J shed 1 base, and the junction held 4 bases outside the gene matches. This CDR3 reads CASSTPSGVNTGELFF. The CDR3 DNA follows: TGTGCCAGTAGTACCCCTAGCGGGGTGAACACCGGGGAGCTGTTTTTT.

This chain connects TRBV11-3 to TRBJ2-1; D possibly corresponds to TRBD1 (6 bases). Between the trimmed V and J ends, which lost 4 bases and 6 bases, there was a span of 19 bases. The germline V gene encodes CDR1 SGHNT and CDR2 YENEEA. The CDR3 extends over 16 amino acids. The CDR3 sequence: CASSYTGTPLFNEQFF. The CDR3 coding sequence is TGTGCCAGCAGCTACACAGGGACACCGCTTTTCAATGAGCAGTTCTTC.

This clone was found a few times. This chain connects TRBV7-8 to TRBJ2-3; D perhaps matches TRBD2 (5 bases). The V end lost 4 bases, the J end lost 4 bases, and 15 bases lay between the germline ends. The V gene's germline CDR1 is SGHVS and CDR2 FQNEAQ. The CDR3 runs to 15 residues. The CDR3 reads CASSSLVGYADTQYF. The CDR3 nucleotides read TGTGCCAGCAGCTCACTAGTAGGGTATGCAGATACGCAGTATTTT. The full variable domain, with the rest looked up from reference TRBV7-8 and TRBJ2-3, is GAGVSQSPRYKVAKRGQDVALRCDPISGHVSLFWYQQALGQGPEFLTYFQNEAQLDKSGLPSDRFFAERPEGSVSTLKIQRTQQEDSAVYLCASSSLVGYADTQYFGPGTRLTVL.

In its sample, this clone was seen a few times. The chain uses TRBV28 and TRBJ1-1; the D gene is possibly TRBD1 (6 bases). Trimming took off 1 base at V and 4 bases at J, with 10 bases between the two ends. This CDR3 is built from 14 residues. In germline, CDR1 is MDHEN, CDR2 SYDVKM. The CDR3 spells CASSLSRGGTEAFF. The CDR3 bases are TGTGCCAGCAGTTTATCGAGGGGGGGCACTGAAGCTTTCTTT.

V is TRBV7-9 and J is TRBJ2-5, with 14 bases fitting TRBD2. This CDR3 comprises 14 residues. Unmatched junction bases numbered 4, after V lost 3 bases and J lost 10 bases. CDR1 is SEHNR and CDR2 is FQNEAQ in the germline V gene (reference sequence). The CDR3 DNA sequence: TGTGCCAGCAGCTTTGGGACTAGCGGGAGTCGCCAGTACTTC. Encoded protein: CASSFGTSGSRQYF. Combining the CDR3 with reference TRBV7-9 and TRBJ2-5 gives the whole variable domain DTGVSQNPRHKITKRGQNVTFRCDPISEHNRLYWYRQTLGQGPEFLTYFQNEAQLEKSRLLSDRFSAERPKGSFSTLEIQRTEQGDSAMYLCASSFGTSGSRQYFGPGTRLLVL.

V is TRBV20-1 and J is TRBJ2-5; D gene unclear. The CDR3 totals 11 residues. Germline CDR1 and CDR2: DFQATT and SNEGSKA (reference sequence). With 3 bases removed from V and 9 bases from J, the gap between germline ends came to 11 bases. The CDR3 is CSASLLNSQYF. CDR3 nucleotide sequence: TGCAGTGCTAGCCTCCTCAATTCCCAGTACTTC.

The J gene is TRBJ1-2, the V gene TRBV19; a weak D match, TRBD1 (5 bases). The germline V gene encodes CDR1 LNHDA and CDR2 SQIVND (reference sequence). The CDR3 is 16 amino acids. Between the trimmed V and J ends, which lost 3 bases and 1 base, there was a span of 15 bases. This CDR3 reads CASSIPRRGGNYGYTF. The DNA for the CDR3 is TGTGCCAGTAGTATTCCCCGACGGGGGGGTAACTATGGCTACACCTTC.

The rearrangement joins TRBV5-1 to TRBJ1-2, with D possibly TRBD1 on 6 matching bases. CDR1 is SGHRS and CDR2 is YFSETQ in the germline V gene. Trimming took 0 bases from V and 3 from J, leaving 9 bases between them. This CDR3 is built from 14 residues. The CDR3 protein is CASSLGQDYYGYTF. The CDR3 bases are TGCGCCAGCAGCTTGGGACAGGACTACTATGGCTACACCTTC.

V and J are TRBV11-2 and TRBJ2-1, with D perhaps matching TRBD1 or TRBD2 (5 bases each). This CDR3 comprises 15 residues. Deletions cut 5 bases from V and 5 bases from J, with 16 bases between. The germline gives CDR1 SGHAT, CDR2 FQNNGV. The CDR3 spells CASSARDLPNNEQFF. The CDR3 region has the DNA TGTGCCAGCAGCGCGAGGGACCTCCCCAACAATGAGCAGTTCTTC.

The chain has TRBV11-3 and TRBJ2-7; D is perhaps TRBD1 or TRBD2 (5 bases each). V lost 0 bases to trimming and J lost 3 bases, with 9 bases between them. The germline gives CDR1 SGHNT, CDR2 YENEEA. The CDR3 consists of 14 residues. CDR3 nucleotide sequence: TGTGCCAGCAGCTTAGATCATGGGGGCTACGAGCAGTACTTC. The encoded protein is CASSLDHGGYEQYF.

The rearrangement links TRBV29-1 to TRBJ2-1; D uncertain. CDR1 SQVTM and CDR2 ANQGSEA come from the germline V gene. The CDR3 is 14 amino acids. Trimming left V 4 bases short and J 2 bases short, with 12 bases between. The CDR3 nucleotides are TGCAGCGTTGTTGGAGAAGGCCCCTACAATGAGCAGTTCTTC. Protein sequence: CSVVGEGPYNEQFF.

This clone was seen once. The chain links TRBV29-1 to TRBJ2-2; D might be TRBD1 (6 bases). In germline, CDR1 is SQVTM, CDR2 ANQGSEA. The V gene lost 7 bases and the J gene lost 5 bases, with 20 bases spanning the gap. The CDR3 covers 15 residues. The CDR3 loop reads CSATRDIGETGELFF. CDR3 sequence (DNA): TGCAGCGCCACCCGGGACATTGGGGAGACCGGGGAGCTGTTTTTT.

The CDR3 region is CATSRPVGRGDTQYF. The CDR3 DNA is TGTGCCACCAGCAGACCCGTAGGAAGAGGAGATACGCAGTATTTT. V is TRBV15 and J is TRBJ2-3; D is ambiguous. CDR3 length: 15 residues. Germline assignment: CDR1 LNHNV and CDR2 YYDKDF (reference sequence). V was cut by 2 bases and J by 5 bases, with 14 bases left in between.

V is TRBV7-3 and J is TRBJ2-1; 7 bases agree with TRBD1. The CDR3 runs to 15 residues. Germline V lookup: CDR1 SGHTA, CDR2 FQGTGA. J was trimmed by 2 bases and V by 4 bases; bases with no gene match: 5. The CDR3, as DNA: TGTGCCAGCAGCTCTTTGACAGGGCCCTACAATGAGCAGTTCTTC. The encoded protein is CASSSLTGPYNEQFF.

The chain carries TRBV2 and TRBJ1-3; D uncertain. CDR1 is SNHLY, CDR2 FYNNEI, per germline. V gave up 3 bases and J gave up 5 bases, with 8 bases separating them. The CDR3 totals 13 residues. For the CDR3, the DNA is TGTGCCAGCAGTGAGGGCACAAGAAACACCATATATTTT. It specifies CASSEGTRNTIYF.

In DNA, the CDR3 is TGTGCCAGCAGCCCCGCGGGGGGCGGGTCCGAGCAGTACTTC. Translating it yields CASSPAGGGSEQYF. The chain employs TRBV7-9 and TRBJ2-7; 8 bases are a match to TRBD2. Trimming cost V 5 bases and J 6 bases; bases outside gene matches: 9. This CDR3 spans 14 amino acids. Germline V gene lookup returns CDR1 SEHNR and CDR2 FQNEAQ (reference sequence).

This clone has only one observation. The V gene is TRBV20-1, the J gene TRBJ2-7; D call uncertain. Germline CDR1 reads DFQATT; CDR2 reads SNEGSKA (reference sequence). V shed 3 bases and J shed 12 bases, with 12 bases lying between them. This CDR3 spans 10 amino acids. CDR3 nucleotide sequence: TGCAGTGCTAGGACCCCCAAAATGTACTTC. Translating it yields CSARTPKMYF.

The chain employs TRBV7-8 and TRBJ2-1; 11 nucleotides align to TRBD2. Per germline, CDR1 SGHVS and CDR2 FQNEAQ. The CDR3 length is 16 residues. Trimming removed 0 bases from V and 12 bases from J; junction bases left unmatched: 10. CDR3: CASSLAVSGRASGQFF. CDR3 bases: TGTGCCAGCAGCTTAGCGGTTAGCGGGAGGGCCAGTGGGCAGTTCTTC.

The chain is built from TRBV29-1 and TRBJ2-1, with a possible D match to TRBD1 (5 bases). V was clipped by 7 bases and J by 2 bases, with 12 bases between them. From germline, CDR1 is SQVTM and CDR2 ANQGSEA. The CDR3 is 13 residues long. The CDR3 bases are TGCAGCGGGGGCAGCCCCGCCTACAATGAGCAGTTCTTC. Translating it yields CSGGSPAYNEQFF.

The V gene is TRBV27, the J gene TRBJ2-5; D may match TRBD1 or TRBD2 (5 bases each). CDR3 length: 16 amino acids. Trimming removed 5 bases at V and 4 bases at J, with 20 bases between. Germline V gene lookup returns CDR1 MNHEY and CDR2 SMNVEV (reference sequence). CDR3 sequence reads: CASSPMFRDGRETQYF. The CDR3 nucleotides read TGTGCCAGCAGTCCCATGTTCAGGGACGGAAGAGAGACCCAGTACTTC.

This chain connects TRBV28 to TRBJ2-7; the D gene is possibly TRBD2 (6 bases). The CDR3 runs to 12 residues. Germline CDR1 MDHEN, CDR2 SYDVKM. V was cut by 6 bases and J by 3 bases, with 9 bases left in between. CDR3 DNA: TGTGCCAGCAGGGGGGGATTCTACGAGCAGTACTTC. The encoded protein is CASRGGFYEQYF.

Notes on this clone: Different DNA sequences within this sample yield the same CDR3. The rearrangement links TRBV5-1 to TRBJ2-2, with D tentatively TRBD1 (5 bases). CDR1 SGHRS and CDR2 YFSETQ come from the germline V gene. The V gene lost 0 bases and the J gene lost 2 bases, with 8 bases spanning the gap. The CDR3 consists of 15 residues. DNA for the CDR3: TGCGCCAGCAGCTTGGGGACACAAAACACCGGGGAGCTGTTTTTT. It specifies CASSLGTQNTGELFF. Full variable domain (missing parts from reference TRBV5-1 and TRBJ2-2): KAGVTQTPRYLIKTRGQQVTLSCSPISGHRSVSWYQQTPGQGLQFLFEYFSETQRNKGNFPGRFSGRQFSNSRSEMNVSTLELGDSALYLCASSLGTQNTGELFFGEGSRLTVL.

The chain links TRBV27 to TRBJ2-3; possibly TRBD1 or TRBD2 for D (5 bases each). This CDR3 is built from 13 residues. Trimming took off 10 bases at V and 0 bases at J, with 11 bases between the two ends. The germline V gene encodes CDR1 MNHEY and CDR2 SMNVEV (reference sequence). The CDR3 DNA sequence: TGTGCCACTCGGGACGGAAGCACAGATACGCAGTATTTT. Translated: CATRDGSTDTQYF.